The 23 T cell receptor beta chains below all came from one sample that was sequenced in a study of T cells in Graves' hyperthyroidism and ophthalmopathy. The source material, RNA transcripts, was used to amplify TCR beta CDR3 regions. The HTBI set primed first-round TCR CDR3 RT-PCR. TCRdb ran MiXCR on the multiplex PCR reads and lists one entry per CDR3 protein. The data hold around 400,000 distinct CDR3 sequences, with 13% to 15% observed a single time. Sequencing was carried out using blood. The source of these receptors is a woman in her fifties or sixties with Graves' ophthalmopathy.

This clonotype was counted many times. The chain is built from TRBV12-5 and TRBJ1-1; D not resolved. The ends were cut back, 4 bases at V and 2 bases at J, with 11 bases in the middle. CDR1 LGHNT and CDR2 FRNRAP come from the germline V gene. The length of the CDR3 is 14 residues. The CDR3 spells CASGSSADNTEAFF. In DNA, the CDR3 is TGTGCTAGTGGTTCCTCGGCGGACAACACTGAAGCTTTCTTT.

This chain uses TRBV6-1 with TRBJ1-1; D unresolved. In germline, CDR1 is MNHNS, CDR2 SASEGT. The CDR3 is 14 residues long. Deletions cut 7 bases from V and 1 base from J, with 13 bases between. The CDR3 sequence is CASTSGRRNTEAFF. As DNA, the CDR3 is TGTGCCAGCACTAGCGGCAGGAGGAACACTGAAGCTTTCTTT.

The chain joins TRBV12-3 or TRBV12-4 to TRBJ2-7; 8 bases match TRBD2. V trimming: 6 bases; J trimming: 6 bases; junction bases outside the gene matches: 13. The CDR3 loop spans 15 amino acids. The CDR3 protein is CASSPGGGEEGEQYF. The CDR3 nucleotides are TGTGCCAGCAGCCCCGGGGGGGGAGAGGAGGGCGAGCAGTACTTC.

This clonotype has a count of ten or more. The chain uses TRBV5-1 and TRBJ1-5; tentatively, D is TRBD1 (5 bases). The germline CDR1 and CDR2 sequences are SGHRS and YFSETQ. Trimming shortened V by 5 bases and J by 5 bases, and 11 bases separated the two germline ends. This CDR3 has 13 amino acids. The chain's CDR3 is CASRRDVDQPQHF. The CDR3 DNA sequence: TGCGCCAGCAGACGGGACGTTGATCAGCCCCAGCATTTT.

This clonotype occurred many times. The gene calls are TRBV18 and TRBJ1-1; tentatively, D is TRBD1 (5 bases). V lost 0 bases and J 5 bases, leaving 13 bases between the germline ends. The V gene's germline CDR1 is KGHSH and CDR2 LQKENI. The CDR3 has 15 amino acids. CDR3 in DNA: TGTGCCAGCTCACCACCCCGGGGCCCGGGGACTGAAGCTTTCTTT. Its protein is CASSPPRGPGTEAFF.

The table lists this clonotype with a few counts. Written as DNA, the CDR3 is TGTGCCAGCAGCTCGAGGGACCGCCCTTGGGGTTCACCCCTCCACTTT. Its protein product is CASSSRDRPWGSPLHF. The chain couples TRBV7-2 to TRBJ1-6; D may be TRBD1 (5 bases). The CDR3 covers 16 residues. Germline-derived CDR1 and CDR2 are SGHTA and FQGNSA. The V gene lost 4 bases and the J gene lost 9 bases, with 19 bases spanning the gap.

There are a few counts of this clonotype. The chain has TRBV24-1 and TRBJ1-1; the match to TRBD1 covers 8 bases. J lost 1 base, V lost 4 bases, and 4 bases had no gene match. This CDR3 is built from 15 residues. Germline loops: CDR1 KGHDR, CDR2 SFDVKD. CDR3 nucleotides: TGTGCCACCAGTGACGGACAGGGATCGAACACTGAAGCTTTCTTT. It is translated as CATSDGQGSNTEAFF.

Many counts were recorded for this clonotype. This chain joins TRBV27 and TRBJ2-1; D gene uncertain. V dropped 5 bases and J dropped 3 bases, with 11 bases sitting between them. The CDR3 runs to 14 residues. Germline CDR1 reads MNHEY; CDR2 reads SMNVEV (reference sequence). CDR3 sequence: CASSLGLLYNEQFF. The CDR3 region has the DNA TGTGCCAGCAGTCTCGGCCTTCTCTACAATGAGCAGTTCTTC.

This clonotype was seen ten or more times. This CDR3 reads CASSLWGETQYF. For the CDR3, the DNA is TGTGCCAGCAGCTTGTGGGGCGAGACCCAGTACTTC. The chain recombines TRBV11-2 with TRBJ2-5; maybe TRBD1 (5 bases). There are 12 residues in the CDR3. V was cut by 3 bases and J by 5 bases, with 7 bases left in between. Germline lookup yields CDR1 SGHAT and CDR2 FQNNGV.

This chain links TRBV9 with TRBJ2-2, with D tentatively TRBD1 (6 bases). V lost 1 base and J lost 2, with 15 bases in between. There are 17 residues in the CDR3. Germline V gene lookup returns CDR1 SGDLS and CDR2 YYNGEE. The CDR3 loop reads CASSVRSGDLNTGELFF. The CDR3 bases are TGTGCCAGCAGCGTACGCTCAGGGGATTTAAACACCGGGGAGCTGTTTTTT.

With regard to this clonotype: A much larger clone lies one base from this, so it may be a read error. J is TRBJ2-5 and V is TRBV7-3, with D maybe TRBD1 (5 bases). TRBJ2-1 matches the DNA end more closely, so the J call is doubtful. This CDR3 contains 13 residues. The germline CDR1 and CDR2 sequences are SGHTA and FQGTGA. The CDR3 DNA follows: TGTGCCGGCAGCTTAGATAAGGGGCGACCCCAGTTCTTC. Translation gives CAGSLDKGRPQFF.

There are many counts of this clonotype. CDR3 amino acids: CASSPSGAASNYGYTF. The CDR3 DNA follows: TGTGCCAGCAGTCCCAGTGGGGCAGCGTCTAACTATGGCTACACCTTC. The genes are TRBV6-1 and TRBJ1-2, with D perhaps matching TRBD1 (5 bases). Germline lookup yields CDR1 MNHNS and CDR2 SASEGT. Trimming removed 5 bases at V and 0 bases at J, with 16 bases between. CDR3 size: 16 residues.

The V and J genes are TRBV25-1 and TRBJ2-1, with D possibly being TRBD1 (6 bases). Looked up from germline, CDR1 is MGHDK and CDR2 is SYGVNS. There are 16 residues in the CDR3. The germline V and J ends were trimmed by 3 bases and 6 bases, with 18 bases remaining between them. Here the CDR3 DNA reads TGTGCCAGCAGTGACACAGGGTCCTTATCTCTCAATGAGCAGTTCTTC. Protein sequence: CASSDTGSLSLNEQFF.

The CDR3 protein is CSATSGYEQYF. The CDR3 DNA reads as TGCAGTGCTACTAGCGGATACGAGCAGTACTTC. The chain couples TRBV20-1 to TRBJ2-7; 7 bases are a match to TRBD2. The germline CDR1 and CDR2 sequences are DFQATT and SNEGSKA (reference sequence). V shed 4 bases and J 4 bases; nucleotides not matched to a gene: 1. The CDR3 has 11 amino acids.

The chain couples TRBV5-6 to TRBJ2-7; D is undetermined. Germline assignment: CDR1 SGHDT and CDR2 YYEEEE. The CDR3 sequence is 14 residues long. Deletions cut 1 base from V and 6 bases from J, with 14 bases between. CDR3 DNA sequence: TGTGCCAGCAGCTTGTTCCAGGCCAATGGCGAGCAGTACTTC. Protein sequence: CASSLFQANGEQYF.

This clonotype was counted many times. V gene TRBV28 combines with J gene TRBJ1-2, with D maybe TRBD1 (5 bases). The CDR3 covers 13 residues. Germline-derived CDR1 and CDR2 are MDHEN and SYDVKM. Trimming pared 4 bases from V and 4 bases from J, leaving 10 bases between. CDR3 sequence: CASSSGQLYGYTF. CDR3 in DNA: TGTGCCAGCAGTTCAGGGCAGCTCTATGGCTACACCTTC.

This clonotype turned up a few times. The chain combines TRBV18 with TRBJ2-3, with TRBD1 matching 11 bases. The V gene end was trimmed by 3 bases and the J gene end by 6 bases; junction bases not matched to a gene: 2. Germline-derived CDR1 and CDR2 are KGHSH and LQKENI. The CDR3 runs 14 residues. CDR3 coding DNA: TGTGCCAGCTCACCGGACAGGGGGCTGGATACGCAGTATTTT. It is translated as CASSPDRGLDTQYF.

CDR3 residues: CSARLSSGRAVNEQFF. CDR3 bases: TGCAGTGCTAGGCTGTCTAGCGGGAGGGCCGTAAATGAGCAGTTCTTC. The chain recombines TRBV20-1 with TRBJ2-1, with 12 positions matching TRBD2. CDR3 size: 16 residues. Germline assignment: CDR1 DFQATT and CDR2 SNEGSKA (reference sequence). The ends lost 3 bases at V and 7 bases at J; junction bases unmatched: 10.

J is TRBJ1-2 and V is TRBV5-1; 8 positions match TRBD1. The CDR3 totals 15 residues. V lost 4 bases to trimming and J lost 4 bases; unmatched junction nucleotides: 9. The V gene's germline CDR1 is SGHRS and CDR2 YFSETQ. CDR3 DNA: TGCGCCAGCAGCCAGGGGACAGGAAATTTCTATGGCTACACCTTC. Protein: CASSQGTGNFYGYTF.

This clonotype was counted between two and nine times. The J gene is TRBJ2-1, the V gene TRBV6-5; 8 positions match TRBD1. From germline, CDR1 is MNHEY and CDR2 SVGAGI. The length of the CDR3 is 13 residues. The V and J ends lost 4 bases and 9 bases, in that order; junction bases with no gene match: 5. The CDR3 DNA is TGTGCCAGCAGTTGGCAGGGGGCGGGTGAGCAGTTCTTC. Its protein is CASSWQGAGEQFF.

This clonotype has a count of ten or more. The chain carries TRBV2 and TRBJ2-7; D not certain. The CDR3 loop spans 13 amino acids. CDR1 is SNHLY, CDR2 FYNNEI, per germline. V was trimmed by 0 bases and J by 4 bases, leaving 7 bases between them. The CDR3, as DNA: TGTGCCAGCAGTGAAGCGGGCAGATACGAGCAGTACTTC. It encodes CASSEAGRYEQYF.

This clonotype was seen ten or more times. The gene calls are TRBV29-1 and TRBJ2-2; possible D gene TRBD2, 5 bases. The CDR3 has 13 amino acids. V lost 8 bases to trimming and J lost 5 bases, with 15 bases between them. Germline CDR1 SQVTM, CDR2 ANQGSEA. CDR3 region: CSLELEGTGELFF. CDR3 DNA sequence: TGCAGCCTCGAGCTCGAGGGTACCGGGGAGCTGTTTTTT.

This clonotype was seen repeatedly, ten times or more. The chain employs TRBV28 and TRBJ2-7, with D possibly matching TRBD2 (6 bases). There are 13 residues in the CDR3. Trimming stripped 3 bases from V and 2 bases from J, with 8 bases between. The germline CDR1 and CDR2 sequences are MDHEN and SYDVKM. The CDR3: CASSLRGPYEQYF. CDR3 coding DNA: TGTGCCAGCAGTTTGCGGGGCCCCTACGAGCAGTACTTC.